These T cell receptor beta chains were read from a single sample in a study of T cell changes during pregnancy in multiple sclerosis. TCRdb's table, derived via immunoSEQ multiplex PCR, lists solely in-frame clones and lacks some. The sample contains 85,000 to 120,000 clones, around 90% of which appear only once. Sequencing used peripheral blood, obtained after pregnancy. These receptor sequences come from a female donor with multiple sclerosis, enrolled in a pregnancy study. Each CDR3 is given with its conserved first and last residue. A D gene is named only where the DNA matches it firmly. Clone size, where shown, is once, few, many, or a class for clones that have expanded.

J: TRBJ2-5; D: .; size: .; V: TRBV5-1; DNA: TGCGCCAGCAGCTTGGCGGCAGGGCAAGAGACCCAGTACTTC; CDR3: CASSLAAGQETQYF
J: TRBJ2-2; D: .; size: .; V: TRBV4-2; DNA: TGTGCCAGCAGCCAAGATCAAGGGGGGGCCGGGGAGCTGTTTTTT; CDR3: CASSQDQGGAGELFF
J: TRBJ1-5; D: .; size: .; V: TRBV19; DNA: TGTGCCAGTAGTATAGTAGGAGGGGGCAATCAGCCCCAGCATTTT; CDR3: CASSIVGGGNQPQHF
J: TRBJ1-2; D: .; size: .; V: TRBV6-6; DNA: TGTGCCAGCAGACCGGACAATTATGGCTACACCTTC; CDR3: CASRPDNYGYTF
J: TRBJ2-2; D: .; size: .; V: TRBV4-2; DNA: TGTGCCAGCAGCCAGCCGGGGACCGGGGAGCTGTTTTTT; CDR3: CASSQPGTGELFF
J: TRBJ1-5; D: .; size: .; V: TRBV2; DNA: TGTGCCAGCAGTCGGACAGAGTCGAATCAGCCCCAGCATTTT; CDR3: CASSRTESNQPQHF
J: TRBJ2-3; D: .; size: .; V: TRBV5-1; DNA: TGCGCCAGCAGCTTGGCCGAGGGTACGCAGTATTTT; CDR3: CASSLAEGTQYF
J: TRBJ1-3; D: .; size: .; V: TRBV5-6; DNA: TGTGCCAGCAGCCCCACAGGGACGGGACAACAAAACACCATATATTTT; CDR3: CASSPTGTGQQNTIYF
J: TRBJ1-5; D: TRBD1; size: .; V: TRBV18; DNA: TGTGCCAGCTCAGCCGCAGGGGGAAATCAGCCCCAGCATTTT; CDR3: CASSAAGGNQPQHF
J: TRBJ2-1; D: TRBD1; size: .; V: TRBV19; DNA: TGTGCCAGTAGTATAGGCGACAGGGGAGCCTACAATGAGCAGTTCTTC; CDR3: CASSIGDRGAYNEQFF
J: TRBJ1-4; D: .; size: .; V: TRBV27; DNA: TGTGCCAGCAGTTTTTACGGGGGACCTAATGAAAAACTGTTTTTT; CDR3: CASSFYGGPNEKLFF
J: TRBJ2-1; D: TRBD2; size: once; V: TRBV2; DNA: TGTGCCAGCAGTTTACAGGGACTAGAGTACAATGAGCAGTTCTTC; CDR3: CASSLQGLEYNEQFF
J: TRBJ1-5; D: .; size: .; V: TRBV19; DNA: TGTGCCAGTAGTATACTCCTGACAGATAGCAATCAGCCCCAGCATTTT; CDR3: CASSILLTDSNQPQHF
J: TRBJ2-4; D: TRBD2; size: .; V: TRBV28; DNA: TGTGCCAGCTTAAAGAGAGGCGGGAGGGCCAAAAACATTCAGTACTTC; CDR3: CASLKRGGRAKNIQYF
J: TRBJ1-1; D: .; size: .; V: TRBV18; DNA: TGTGCCAGCTCACCATTAGAGACAAACACTGAAGCTTTCTTT; CDR3: CASSPLETNTEAFF
J: TRBJ1-6; D: .; size: .; V: TRBV27; DNA: TGTGCCAGCAGTTTATCGAGGCAGTGGAAAAGCTCCTATAATTCACCCCTCCACTTT; CDR3: CASSLSRQWKSSYNSPLHF
J: TRBJ1-2; D: .; size: .; V: TRBV19; DNA: TGTGCCAGTAGTATAACGGCAGGCTATGGCTACACCTTC; CDR3: CASSITAGYGYTF
J: TRBJ2-3; D: .; size: .; V: TRBV29-1; DNA: TGCAGCCTGGGTTGGGCCGATACGCAGTATTTT; CDR3: CSLGWADTQYF
J: TRBJ1-3; D: .; size: .; V: TRBV2; DNA: TGTGCCAGCAGATCCGACAGGCTTGGAAACACCATATATTTT; CDR3: CASRSDRLGNTIYF
J: TRBJ2-1; D: .; size: .; V: TRBV29-1; DNA: TGCAGCGCTGGGCACGTCGGTGAGCAGTTCTTC; CDR3: CSAGHVGEQFF
J: TRBJ1-4; D: TRBD1; size: .; V: TRBV5-1; DNA: TGCGCCAGCAGCCAGGACAGGGGGCTCGGAAAACTGTTTTTT; CDR3: CASSQDRGLGKLFF
J: TRBJ2-7; D: .; size: once; V: TRBV19; DNA: TGTGCCAGTAGTCCCCCCAACAGGGCCTACGAGCAGTACTTC; CDR3: CASSPPNRAYEQYF
J: TRBJ2-3; D: TRBD2; size: .; V: TRBV2; DNA: TGTGCCAGCAGTCGGACTAGCGGGGGCTTGCCTAGCACAGATACGCAGTATTTT; CDR3: CASSRTSGGLPSTDTQYF
J: TRBJ2-1; D: TRBD1; size: .; V: TRBV2; DNA: TGTGCCAGCAGTCAGAGAGGACAGGGCTACAATGAGCAGTTCTTC; CDR3: CASSQRGQGYNEQFF
J: TRBJ1-4; D: TRBD1; size: .; V: TRBV7-9; DNA: TGTGCCAGCAGCCGGGACAGGGGAAGGACTAATGAAAAACTGTTTTTT; CDR3: CASSRDRGRTNEKLFF
J: TRBJ1-4; D: .; size: .; V: TRBV28; DNA: TGTGCCAGCAGTGGTGACAGGTTCAATGAAAAACTGTTTTTT; CDR3: CASSGDRFNEKLFF
J: TRBJ2-2; D: TRBD1; size: .; V: TRBV7-9; DNA: TGTGCCAGCAGCGCTAAGGACAGGGTGAACACCGGGGAGCTGTTTTTT; CDR3: CASSAKDRVNTGELFF